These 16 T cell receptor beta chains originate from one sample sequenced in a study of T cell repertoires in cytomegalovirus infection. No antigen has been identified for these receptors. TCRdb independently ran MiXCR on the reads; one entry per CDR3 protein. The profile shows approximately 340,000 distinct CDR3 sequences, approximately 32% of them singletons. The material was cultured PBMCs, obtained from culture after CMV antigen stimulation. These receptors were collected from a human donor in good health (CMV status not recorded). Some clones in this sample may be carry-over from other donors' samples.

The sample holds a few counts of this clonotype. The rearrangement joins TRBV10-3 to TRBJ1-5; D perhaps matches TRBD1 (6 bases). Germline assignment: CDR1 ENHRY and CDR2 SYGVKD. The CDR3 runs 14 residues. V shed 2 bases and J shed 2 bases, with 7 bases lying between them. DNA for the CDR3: TGTGCCATCAGTGAGGGGGGGCGCAATCAGCCCCAGCATTTT. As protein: CAISEGGRNQPQHF.

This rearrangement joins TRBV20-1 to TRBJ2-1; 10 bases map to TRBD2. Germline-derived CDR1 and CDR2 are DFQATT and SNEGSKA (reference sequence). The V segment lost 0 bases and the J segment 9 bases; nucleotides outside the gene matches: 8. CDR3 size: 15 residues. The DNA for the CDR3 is TGCAGTGCTAGAGATCAGCTAGCGGGAGTTATTGAGCAGTTCTTC. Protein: CSARDQLAGVIEQFF.

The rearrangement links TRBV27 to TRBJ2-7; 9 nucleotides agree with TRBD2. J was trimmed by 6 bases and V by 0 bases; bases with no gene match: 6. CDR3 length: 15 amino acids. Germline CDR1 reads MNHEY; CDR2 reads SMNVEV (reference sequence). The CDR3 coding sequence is TGTGCCAGCAGTTTATCGGAGTGGACTAGCGCCGAGCAGTACTTC. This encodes CASSLSEWTSAEQYF.

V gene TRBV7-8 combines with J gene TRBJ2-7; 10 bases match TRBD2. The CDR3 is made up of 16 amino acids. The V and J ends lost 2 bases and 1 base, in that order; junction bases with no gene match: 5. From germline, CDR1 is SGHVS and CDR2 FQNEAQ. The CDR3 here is CASSLSSGRFSYEQYF. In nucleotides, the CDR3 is TGTGCCAGCAGCTTATCTAGCGGGAGATTTTCCTACGAGCAGTACTTC.

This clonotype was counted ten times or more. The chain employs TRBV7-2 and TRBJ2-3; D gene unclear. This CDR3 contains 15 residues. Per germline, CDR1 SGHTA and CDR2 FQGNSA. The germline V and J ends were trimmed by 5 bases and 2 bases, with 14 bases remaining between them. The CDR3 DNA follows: TGTGCCAGCAGCGAACAGCAGTTCCTCACAGATACGCAGTATTTT. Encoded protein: CASSEQQFLTDTQYF.

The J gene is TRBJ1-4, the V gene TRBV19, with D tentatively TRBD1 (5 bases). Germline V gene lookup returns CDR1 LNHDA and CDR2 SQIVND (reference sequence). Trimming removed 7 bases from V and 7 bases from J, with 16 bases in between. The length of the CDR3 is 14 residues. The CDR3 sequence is CASTPSQGGEKLFF. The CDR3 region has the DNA TGTGCCAGTACCCCTTCCCAGGGCGGTGAAAAACTGTTTTTT.

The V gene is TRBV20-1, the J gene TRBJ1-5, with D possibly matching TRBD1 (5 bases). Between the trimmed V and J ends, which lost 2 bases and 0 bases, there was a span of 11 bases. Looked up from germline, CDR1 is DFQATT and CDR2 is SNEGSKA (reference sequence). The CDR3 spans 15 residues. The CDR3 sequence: CSARIDSNSNQPQHF. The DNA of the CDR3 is TGCAGTGCTAGAATAGACAGCAATAGCAATCAGCCCCAGCATTTT.

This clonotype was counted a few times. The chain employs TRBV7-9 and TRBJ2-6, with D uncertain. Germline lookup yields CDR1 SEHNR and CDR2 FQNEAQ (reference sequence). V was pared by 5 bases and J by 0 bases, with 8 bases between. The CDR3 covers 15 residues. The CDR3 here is CASSPLFSGANVLTF. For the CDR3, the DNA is TGTGCCAGCAGCCCGTTATTCTCTGGGGCCAACGTCCTGACTTTC. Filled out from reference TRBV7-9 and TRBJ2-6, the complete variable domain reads DTGVSQNPRHKITKRGQNVTFRCDPISEHNRLYWYRQTLGQGPEFLTYFQNEAQLEKSRLLSDRFSAERPKGSFSTLEIQRTEQGDSAMYLCASSPLFSGANVLTFGAGSRLTVL.

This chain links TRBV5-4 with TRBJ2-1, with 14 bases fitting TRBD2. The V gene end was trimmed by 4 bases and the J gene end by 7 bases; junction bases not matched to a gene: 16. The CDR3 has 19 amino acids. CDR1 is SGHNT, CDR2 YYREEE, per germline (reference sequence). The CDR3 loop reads CASSSGTSGSKGGSNEQFF. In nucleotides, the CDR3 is TGTGCCAGCAGCAGCGGGACTAGCGGGAGTAAGGGAGGTTCGAATGAGCAGTTCTTC.

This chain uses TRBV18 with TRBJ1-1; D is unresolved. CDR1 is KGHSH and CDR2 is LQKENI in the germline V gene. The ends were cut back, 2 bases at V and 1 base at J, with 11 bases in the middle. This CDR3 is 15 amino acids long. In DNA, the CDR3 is TGTGCCAGCTCACCAAACGGAGGGTCGAACACTGAAGCTTTCTTT. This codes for CASSPNGGSNTEAFF. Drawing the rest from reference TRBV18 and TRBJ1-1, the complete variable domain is NAGVMQNPRHLVRRRGQEARLRCSPMKGHSHVYWYRQLPEEGLKFMVYLQKENIIDESGMPKERFSAEFPKEGPSILRIQQVVRGDSAAYFCASSPNGGSNTEAFFGQGTRLTVV.

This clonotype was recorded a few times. Written as DNA, the CDR3 is TGTGCCAGCGTTGGGGGGGCCAGCTCCTATAATTCACCCCTCCACTTT. Translated: CASVGGASSYNSPLHF. This chain connects TRBV7-8 to TRBJ1-6, with D tentatively TRBD1 (6 bases). The germline V gene has CDR1 SGHVS and CDR2 FQNEAQ. The germline V and J ends were trimmed by 8 bases and 0 bases, with 14 bases remaining between them. This CDR3 region has 16 residues.

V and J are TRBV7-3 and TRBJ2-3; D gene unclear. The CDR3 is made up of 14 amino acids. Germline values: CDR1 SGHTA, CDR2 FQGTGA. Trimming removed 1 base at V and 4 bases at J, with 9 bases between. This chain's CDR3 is CASSLSPDPDTQYF. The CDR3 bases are TGTGCCAGCAGCTTAAGCCCGGATCCAGATACGCAGTATTTT.

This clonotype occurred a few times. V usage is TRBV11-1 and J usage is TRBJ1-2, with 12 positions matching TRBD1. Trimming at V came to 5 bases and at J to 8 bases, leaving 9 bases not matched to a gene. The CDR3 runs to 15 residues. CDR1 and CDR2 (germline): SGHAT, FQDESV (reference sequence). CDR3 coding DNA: TGTGCCAGCAGCCCGAGAGGGACAGGGGGCCGCGGCTACACCTTC. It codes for CASSPRGTGGRGYTF.

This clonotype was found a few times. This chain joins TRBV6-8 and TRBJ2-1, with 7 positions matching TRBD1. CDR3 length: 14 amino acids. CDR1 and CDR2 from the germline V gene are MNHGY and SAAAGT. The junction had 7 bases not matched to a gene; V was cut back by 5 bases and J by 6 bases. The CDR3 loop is CASSKRGPLNEQFF. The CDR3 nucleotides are TGTGCCAGCAGTAAGAGGGGGCCACTCAATGAGCAGTTCTTC.

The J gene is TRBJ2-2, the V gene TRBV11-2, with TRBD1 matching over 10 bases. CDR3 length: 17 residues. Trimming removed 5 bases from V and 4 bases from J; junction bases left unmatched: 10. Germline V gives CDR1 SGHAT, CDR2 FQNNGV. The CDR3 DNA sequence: TGTGCCAGCAGCGCCAGACAGGGGGCGATCATCACCGGGGAGCTGTTTTTT. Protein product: CASSARQGAIITGELFF.

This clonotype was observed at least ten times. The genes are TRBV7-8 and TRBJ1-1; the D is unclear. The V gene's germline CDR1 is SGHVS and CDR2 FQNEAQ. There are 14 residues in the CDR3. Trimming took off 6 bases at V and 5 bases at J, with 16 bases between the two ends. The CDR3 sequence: CASRPEVRRTEAFF. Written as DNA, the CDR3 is TGTGCCAGCAGGCCTGAGGTGAGGCGGACTGAAGCTTTCTTT. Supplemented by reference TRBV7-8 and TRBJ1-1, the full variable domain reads GAGVSQSPRYKVAKRGQDVALRCDPISGHVSLFWYQQALGQGPEFLTYFQNEAQLDKSGLPSDRFFAERPEGSVSTLKIQRTQQEDSAVYLCASRPEVRRTEAFFGQGTRLTVV.